Listed here are 10 T cell receptor beta chains from one sample, sequenced in a study of blood T cells in healthy people across ages. Alongside a J-beta primer mix, a sample-barcoded 5' primer served in a second PCR lasting roughly 7 to 12 cycles. MiXCR, run by TCRdb on the 5' RACE reads, gives a single entry per CDR3 protein. This sample carries 650,000 to 1,000,000 distinct CDR3 sequences, under 40% of them seen once, and the ten largest clones take 10% to 15%. The specimen sequenced was blood. The origin of the receptors is a man younger than 30 in good health.

The V and J genes are TRBV28 and TRBJ2-2; perhaps TRBD1 as D (6 bases). V lost 11 bases, J lost 9 bases, and 22 bases lay in between. The CDR3 totals 14 residues. The germline V gene has CDR1 MDHEN and CDR2 SYDVKM. CDR3 nucleotides: TGTGCCGTAAGAGGGGGAACGGAGGCTAGGGAGCTGTTTTTT. Its translation is CAVRGGTEARELFF.

In regard to this clonotype: One end of the junction varies from germline; a read error may be responsible. CDR3 loop: CTSSLQGKRDTQYF. The CDR3 DNA sequence: TGCACCAGCAGCTTACAGGGTAAACGAGATACGCAGTATTTT. This chain joins TRBV5-1 and TRBJ2-3, with D possibly TRBD1 on 6 matching bases. Germline V lookup: CDR1 SGHRS, CDR2 YFSETQ. This CDR3 contains 14 residues. Full variable domain (missing parts from reference TRBV5-1 and TRBJ2-3): KAGVTQTPRYLIKTRGQQVTLSCSPISGHRSVSWYQQTPGQGLQFLFEYFSETQRNKGNFPGRFSGRQFSNSRSEMNVSTLELGDSALYLCTSSLQGKRDTQYFGPGTRLTVL.

This sequence joins TRBV5-1 and TRBJ2-2; 9 nucleotides match TRBD1. Germline CDR1 SGHRS, CDR2 YFSETQ. The CDR3 covers 15 residues. V gave up 4 bases and J gave up 5 bases; unmatched junction bases: 6. The CDR3: CASSPGTGWTGELFF. DNA for the CDR3: TGCGCCAGCAGCCCAGGGACAGGGTGGACCGGGGAGCTGTTTTTT.

In this sample, this clonotype turned up many times. The V gene is TRBV4-2, the J gene TRBJ2-3; D unresolved. The germline V and J ends were trimmed by 0 bases and 10 bases, with 23 bases remaining between them. The length of the CDR3 is 17 residues. Germline V gene data show CDR1 as LGHNA and CDR2 as YNFKEQ. The CDR3, as DNA: TGTGCCAGCAGCCAAGAAGGCGGCAGGTTCGGGTACGGATCGCAGTATTTT. The encoded protein is CASSQEGGRFGYGSQYF.

The gene calls are TRBV5-1 and TRBJ1-4; perhaps TRBD1 as D (6 bases). Germline loops: CDR1 SGHRS, CDR2 YFSETQ. The CDR3 extends over 15 amino acids. The germline V and J ends were trimmed by 4 bases and 4 bases, with 14 bases remaining between them. In DNA form, the CDR3 reads TGCGCCAGCAGCCCGGCAGGGGTCCTTAATGAAAAACTGTTTTTT. Translation: CASSPAGVLNEKLFF.

This clonotype was recorded a few times. The J gene is TRBJ2-3, the V gene TRBV24-1, with TRBD1 matching 8 bases. Germline assignment: CDR1 KGHDR and CDR2 SFDVKD. This CDR3 has 15 residues. Losses at the gene ends were 4 bases for V and 1 base for J; bases not matched to a gene: 3. CDR3 in DNA: TGTGCCACCAGTGAAAACAGGGGGGGCACAGATACGCAGTATTTT. It specifies CATSENRGGTDTQYF.

The chain carries TRBV5-1 and TRBJ2-1; 7 bases are shared with TRBD1. V lost 0 bases to trimming and J lost 1 base; unmatched junction nucleotides: 4. The CDR3 spans 16 residues. CDR1 and CDR2 from the germline V gene are SGHRS and YFSETQ. The CDR3 DNA reads TGCGCCAGCAGCTTGGGGGGGACAGATTCCTACAATGAGCAGTTCTTC. This gives the protein CASSLGGTDSYNEQFF.

This clonotype was counted only a few times. This chain joins TRBV5-1 and TRBJ2-2; D remains unclear. The CDR3 extends over 12 amino acids. The V end lost 1 base, the J end lost 7 bases, and 5 bases lay between the germline ends. The V gene's germline CDR1 is SGHRS and CDR2 YFSETQ. For the CDR3, the DNA is TGCGCCAGCAGCTTGTCCGACGGGGAGCTGTTTTTT. Translation: CASSLSDGELFF.

The table lists this clonotype with a few counts. The chain has TRBV29-1 and TRBJ1-1; D not certain. CDR3 size: 11 residues. Germline V gene lookup returns CDR1 SQVTM and CDR2 ANQGSEA. Trimming cost V 5 bases and J 6 bases, with 10 bases left between them. The CDR3 spells CSVYGQAEAFF. The CDR3 nucleotides read TGCAGCGTTTATGGGCAGGCTGAAGCTTTCTTT.

The gene calls are TRBV25-1 and TRBJ2-1, with 7 bases aligning to TRBD1. Trimming removed 5 bases from V and 6 bases from J; junction bases left unmatched: 4. The germline CDR1 and CDR2 sequences are MGHDK and SYGVNS. The CDR3 totals 13 residues. CDR3 in DNA: TGTGCCAGCAGTATGGGGACAGCCAATGAGCAGTTCTTC. This gives the protein CASSMGTANEQFF.